The 27 T cell receptor beta chains listed next were all sequenced from one sample in a study of STAT3 mutations in large granular lymphocyte leukemia. Overall study results and limits: At least one immunodominant TCR beta clonotype appeared in every T-cell large granular lymphocyte leukemia patient.

Antigens of these TCRs are unknown. Assay used: immunoSEQ multiplex PCR; TCRdb lists only in-frame clones, some missing. This table has about 5,900 clones, 70% to 90% appearing once. Sequencing used PBMCs. These receptors all come from a human donor with T large granular lymphocyte leukemia. Some clones in this sample may be carry-over from other donors' samples.

The chain combines TRBV7-2 with TRBJ2-3, with D maybe TRBD2 (6 bases). Germline V gives CDR1 SGHTA, CDR2 FQGNSA. V was trimmed by 5 bases and J by 6 bases, leaving 18 bases between them. This CDR3 spans 15 amino acids. DNA of the CDR3: TGTGCCAGCAGCAGACCTAGCGCGCTCGGGGATACGCAGTATTTT. Translating gives CASSRPSALGDTQYF.

The chain employs TRBV19 and TRBJ2-2, with TRBD1 as a possible D gene (7 bases). V was cut by 4 bases and J by 4 bases, with 19 bases left in between. Germline CDR1 LNHDA, CDR2 SQIVND (reference sequence). This CDR3 spans 17 amino acids. The CDR3 region is CASSRGQGGYGTGELFF. The DNA for the CDR3 is TGTGCCAGTAGTAGAGGTCAGGGGGGTTATGGCACCGGGGAGCTGTTTTTT. Together with reference TRBV19 and TRBJ2-2, the CDR3 gives the full variable domain: DGGITQSPKYLFRKEGQNVTLSCEQNLNHDAMYWYRQDPGQGLRLIYYSQIVNDFQKGDIAEGYSVSREKKESFPLTVTSAQKNPTAFYLCASSRGQGGYGTGELFFGEGSRLTVL.

This clone showed up just once. CDR3 nucleotide sequence: TGTGCCAGCAGCCTCTTACAGGGCTCTCGTACTGAAGCTTTCTTT. Its protein is CASSLLQGSRTEAFF. The chain recombines TRBV5-6 with TRBJ1-1; maybe TRBD1 (6 bases). V dropped 4 bases and J dropped 5 bases, with 18 bases sitting between them. CDR1 is SGHDT and CDR2 is YYEEEE in the germline V gene. CDR3 length: 15 residues.

This chain joins TRBV5-1 and TRBJ2-3, with 8 bases that match TRBD2. This CDR3 is 14 amino acids long. Trimming took 4 bases from V and 2 from J; bases not matched to a gene: 3. Germline V gene lookup returns CDR1 SGHRS and CDR2 YFSETQ. This CDR3 is CASSPTSATDTQYF. The CDR3 nucleotides read TGCGCCAGCAGCCCGACTAGCGCCACAGATACGCAGTATTTT. The full variable domain, in which reference TRBV5-1 and TRBJ2-3 provide the parts outside the CDR3, is KAGVTQTPRYLIKTRGQQVTLSCSPISGHRSVSWYQQTPGQGLQFLFEYFSETQRNKGNFPGRFSGRQFSNSRSEMNVSTLELGDSALYLCASSPTSATDTQYFGPGTRLTVL.

The V gene is TRBV13, the J gene TRBJ1-1, with TRBD1 matching 9 bases. This CDR3 spans 15 amino acids. With V trimmed by 3 bases and J by 5 bases, 7 bases remained unmatched. The V gene's germline CDR1 is PRHDT and CDR2 FYEKMQ (reference sequence). The CDR3 DNA follows: TGTGCCAGCAGCTTCCTGGGACAGGGAAAAACTGAAGCTTTCTTT. It translates to CASSFLGQGKTEAFF. Together with reference TRBV13 and TRBJ1-1, the CDR3 gives the full variable domain: AAGVIQSPRHLIKEKRETATLKCYPIPRHDTVYWYQQGPGQDPQFLISFYEKMQSDKGSIPDRFSAQQFSDYHSELNMSSLELGDSALYFCASSFLGQGKTEAFFGQGTRLTVV.

This rearrangement joins TRBV5-1 to TRBJ1-1; 7 positions match TRBD1. This CDR3 region has 15 residues. V was pared by 2 bases and J by 7 bases, with 11 bases of the junction left unmatched. The germline CDR1 and CDR2 sequences are SGHRS and YFSETQ. CDR3 sequence reads: CASSFTGEQFGEAFF. The DNA of the CDR3 is TGCGCCAGCAGCTTTACAGGGGAACAGTTCGGTGAAGCTTTCTTT.

J is TRBJ1-5 and V is TRBV15; maybe TRBD1 (5 bases). Germline CDR1 and CDR2: LNHNV and YYDKDF (reference sequence). The CDR3 contains 15 residues. V was cut by 6 bases and J by 4 bases, with 16 bases left in between. DNA of the CDR3: TGTGCCACCAGTAATTGGCAGGGCCTTAATCAGCCCCAGCATTTT. This sequence encodes CATSNWQGLNQPQHF.

V and J are TRBV10-3 and TRBJ2-3; D possibly corresponds to TRBD1 (6 bases). This CDR3 has 13 amino acids. The V gene's germline CDR1 is ENHRY and CDR2 SYGVKD. The ends were cut back, 7 bases at V and 2 bases at J, with 10 bases in the middle. The CDR3 DNA reads TGTGCCATCAAAGAGGGGGACACAGATACGCAGTATTTT. Translated: CAIKEGDTDTQYF.

This clone was counted a single time. The chain is built from TRBV5-4 and TRBJ2-7, with a possible D match to TRBD1 (5 bases). From germline, CDR1 is SGHNT and CDR2 YYREEE (reference sequence). V lost 2 bases to trimming and J lost 6 bases, with 12 bases between them. CDR3 length: 13 amino acids. CDR3 amino acids: CASSLGVSGEQYV. CDR3 sequence (DNA): TGTGCCAGCAGCTTAGGGGTCTCGGGCGAGCAGTACGTC.

The chain recombines TRBV29-1 with TRBJ1-1; no definite D call. CDR3 length: 12 residues. Per the germline V gene, CDR1 is SQVTM and CDR2 is ANQGSEA. Trimming took off 4 bases at V and 0 bases at J, with 6 bases between the two ends. The DNA for the CDR3 is TGCAGCGTTGTAGTTATGAACACTGAAGCTTTCTTT. This encodes CSVVVMNTEAFF.

The chain joins TRBV9 to TRBJ1-1; D gene ambiguous. The germline V gene encodes CDR1 SGDLS and CDR2 YYNGEE. The length of the CDR3 is 14 residues. V was pared by 1 base and J by 2 bases, with 9 bases between. The CDR3 protein is CASSVSGSNTEAFF. Here the CDR3 DNA reads TGTGCCAGCAGCGTAAGCGGATCAAACACTGAAGCTTTCTTT. Using reference TRBV9 and TRBJ1-1 for the parts outside the CDR3, the full variable domain is DSGVTQTPKHLITATGQRVTLRCSPRSGDLSVYWYQQSLDQGLQFLIQYYNGEERAKGNILERFSAQQFPDLHSELNLSSLELGDSALYFCASSVSGSNTEAFFGQGTRLTVV.

A word on this clone: At one boundary the junction diverges from the germline segment, which might be a read error. This chain links TRBV4-1 with TRBJ1-2, with TRBD1 as a possible D gene (5 bases). This CDR3 is 14 amino acids long. CDR1 and CDR2 from the germline V gene are MGHRA and YSYEKL. The CDR3 DNA reads TGCGCCAGCAGCCAAGAATCGGGGGGTCGCGGTGGGTCCTTC. It translates to CASSQESGGRGGSF.

The chain combines TRBV28 with TRBJ1-2; a possible D gene is TRBD1 (5 bases). V shed 6 bases and J shed 4 bases, with 18 bases lying between them. This CDR3 is built from 15 residues. The germline CDR1 and CDR2 sequences are MDHEN and SYDVKM. CDR3 amino acids: CASSLLGGGTYGYTF. CDR3 DNA sequence: TGTGCCAGCAGCCTGCTCGGGGGAGGGACCTATGGCTACACCTTC.

The chain recombines TRBV7-2 with TRBJ1-3; D ambiguous. The V gene lost 6 bases and the J gene lost 0 bases, with 9 bases spanning the gap. Germline V gene sequence: CDR1 SGHTA, CDR2 FQGNSA. The CDR3 is made up of 14 amino acids. CDR3 protein: CASSRTGSGNTIYF. CDR3 DNA: TGTGCCAGCAGTAGAACGGGCTCTGGAAACACCATATATTTT.

A single count supports this clone. The chain couples TRBV9 to TRBJ2-6; 7 bases align to TRBD1. Germline trimming cut 0 bases from V and 0 bases from J; bases unmatched to any gene: 3. Germline V lookup: CDR1 SGDLS, CDR2 YYNGEE. This CDR3 comprises 17 residues. The CDR3 reads CASSVGWTGSGANVLTF. For the CDR3, the DNA is TGTGCCAGCAGCGTAGGGTGGACAGGCTCTGGGGCCAACGTCCTGACTTTC.

The genes are TRBV29-1 and TRBJ1-1; unclear D gene. The CDR3 consists of 12 residues. V was cut by 4 bases and J by 1 base, with 7 bases left in between. The V gene's germline CDR1 is SQVTM and CDR2 ANQGSEA. CDR3 sequence: CSVGTGNTEAFF. The CDR3 coding sequence is TGCAGCGTTGGGACGGGGAACACTGAAGCTTTCTTT.

The rearrangement uses TRBV27 and TRBJ1-5, with 7 positions matching TRBD1. The CDR3 is 12 amino acids. V was pared by 5 bases and J by 15 bases, with 10 bases of the junction left unmatched. Per the germline V gene, CDR1 is MNHEY and CDR2 is SMNVEV (reference sequence). This CDR3 is CASSPPTGSMHF. The CDR3 DNA sequence: TGTGCCAGCAGTCCCCCGACAGGGTCCATGCATTTT.

This clone was detected once. This sequence joins TRBV6-5 and TRBJ1-2, with TRBD1 matching over 7 bases. This CDR3 region has 14 residues. The junction had 8 bases not matched to a gene; V was cut back by 7 bases and J by 3 bases. Germline V gene lookup returns CDR1 MNHEY and CDR2 SVGAGI. In nucleotides, the CDR3 is TGTGCCAGCATCTCATGGGGACAGCACTATGGCTACACCTTC. This codes for CASISWGQHYGYTF.

The V gene is TRBV5-1, the J gene TRBJ2-2, with D unresolved. The CDR3 is 15 amino acids. The V gene lost 1 base and the J gene lost 6 bases, with 13 bases spanning the gap. The V gene's germline CDR1 is SGHRS and CDR2 YFSETQ. CDR3 in DNA: TGCGCCAGCAGCTTGTTAGGTTCGTTTCCCGGGGAGCTGTTTTTT. It yields the protein CASSLLGSFPGELFF.

This chain links TRBV28 with TRBJ1-2; 8 nucleotides line up with TRBD1. The length of the CDR3 is 16 residues. The J segment lost 5 bases and the V segment lost 7 bases, leaving 15 bases of the junction unmatched. Looked up from germline, CDR1 is MDHEN and CDR2 is SYDVKM. The CDR3 region has the DNA TGTGCCAGCACTTTGGGGAGCAGGGGGCAGGGGTATGGCTACACCTTC. It translates to CASTLGSRGQGYGYTF.

V gene TRBV28 combines with J gene TRBJ2-3; D is possibly TRBD2 (6 bases). CDR3 length equals 15 residues. The germline V gene encodes CDR1 MDHEN and CDR2 SYDVKM. Trimming took off 0 bases at V and 7 bases at J, with 14 bases between the two ends. CDR3 nucleotides: TGTGCCAGCAGTTTATGGGAGGGGCCCAAGAATACGCAGTATTTT. This sequence encodes CASSLWEGPKNTQYF.

The J gene is TRBJ2-5, the V gene TRBV6-5; D gene uncertain. The CDR3 is made up of 13 amino acids. The germline gives CDR1 MNHEY, CDR2 SVGAGI. V was pared by 0 bases and J by 2 bases, with 4 bases between. The CDR3 DNA follows: TGTGCCAGCAGTTACTCCTATCAAGAGACCCAGTACTTC. Protein product: CASSYSYQETQYF.

The V call is TRBV5-1, the J call TRBJ2-7; 8 bases are a match to TRBD1. With V trimmed by 4 bases and J by 3 bases, 12 bases remained unmatched. The CDR3 runs 16 residues. Germline CDR1 SGHRS, CDR2 YFSETQ. Here the CDR3 reads CASSATAGQVNYEQYF. The DNA of the CDR3 is TGCGCCAGCAGCGCGACCGCGGGACAGGTCAACTACGAGCAGTACTTC. Drawing the rest from reference TRBV5-1 and TRBJ2-7, the complete variable domain is KAGVTQTPRYLIKTRGQQVTLSCSPISGHRSVSWYQQTPGQGLQFLFEYFSETQRNKGNFPGRFSGRQFSNSRSEMNVSTLELGDSALYLCASSATAGQVNYEQYFGPGTRLTVT.

The chain is built from TRBV7-9 and TRBJ2-3; 7 bases line up with TRBD2. J lost 1 base, V lost 4 bases, and 5 bases had no gene match. CDR1 is SEHNR and CDR2 is FQNEAQ in the germline V gene (reference sequence). The CDR3 sequence is 15 residues long. The CDR3 coding sequence is TGTGCCAGCAGCTGGGGAGGGGTTGGCACAGATACGCAGTATTTT. This translates into CASSWGGVGTDTQYF.

This clone has only a few counts. J is TRBJ2-1 and V is TRBV29-1; D is unresolved. Looked up from germline, CDR1 is SQVTM and CDR2 is ANQGSEA. Trimming pared 4 bases from V and 7 bases from J, leaving 5 bases between. This CDR3 region has 10 residues. The chain's CDR3 is CSVAANEQFF. In nucleotides, the CDR3 is TGCAGCGTTGCGGCAAATGAGCAGTTCTTC.

The rearrangement links TRBV19 to TRBJ2-2; D could derive from TRBD1 or TRBD2 (5 bases each). V lost 5 bases to trimming and J lost 1 base, with 8 bases between them. The CDR3 runs to 14 residues. The germline V gene encodes CDR1 LNHDA and CDR2 SQIVND (reference sequence). The CDR3 region is CASSRDGNTGELFF. The CDR3 bases are TGTGCCAGTAGTCGGGACGGGAACACCGGGGAGCTGTTTTTT.

The chain couples TRBV5-8 to TRBJ1-1; TRBD1 matches at 9 bases. CDR1 and CDR2 (germline): SGHTS, YDEGEE. The J segment lost 4 bases and the V segment lost 4 bases, leaving 14 bases of the junction unmatched. The CDR3 contains 17 residues. The CDR3 sequence: CASSRRQGEGWGTEAFF. The CDR3 nucleotides are TGTGCCAGCAGCAGGAGACAGGGGGAAGGTTGGGGCACTGAAGCTTTCTTT.